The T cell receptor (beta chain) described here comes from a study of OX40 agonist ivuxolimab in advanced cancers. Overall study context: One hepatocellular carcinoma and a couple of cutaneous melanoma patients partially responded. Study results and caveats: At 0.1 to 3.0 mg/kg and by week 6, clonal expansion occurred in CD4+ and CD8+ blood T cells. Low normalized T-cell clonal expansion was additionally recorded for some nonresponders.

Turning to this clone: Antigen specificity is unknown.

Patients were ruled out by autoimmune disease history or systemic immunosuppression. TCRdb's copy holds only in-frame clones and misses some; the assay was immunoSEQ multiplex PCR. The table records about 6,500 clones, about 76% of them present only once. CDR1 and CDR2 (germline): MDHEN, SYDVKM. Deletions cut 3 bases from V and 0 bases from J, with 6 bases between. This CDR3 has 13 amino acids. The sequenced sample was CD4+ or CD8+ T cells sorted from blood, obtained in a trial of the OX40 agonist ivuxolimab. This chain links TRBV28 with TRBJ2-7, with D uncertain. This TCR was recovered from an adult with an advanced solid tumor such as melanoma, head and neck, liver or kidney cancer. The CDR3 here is CASSLGSSYEQYF. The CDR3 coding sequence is TGTGCCAGCAGTTTGGGTAGCTCCTACGAGCAGTACTTC.